What follows are 21 T cell receptor beta chains derived from one specimen sequenced in a study of T cells in women clearing cervical HPV infection. Measured with immunoSEQ multiplex PCR; TCRdb has only the in-frame clones, and not every one. The sample spans around 31,000 clones; the ten largest clones claim 4.3%. Material: blood buffy coat. The receptors shown here come from a woman aged 18 to 75 with a cervical HPV16 infection that either progressed to CIN3+ or cleared (not recorded which).

Points on this clone: The read falls 3 residues short of the CDR3 end, and the missing part is taken from the germline J gene. The chain employs TRBV6-1 and TRBJ1-2; TRBD1 is a possible D gene (5 bases). The CDR3 sequence is 14 residues long. The germline gives CDR1 MNHNS, CDR2 SASEGT. The CDR3 sequence is CASSEDPGADTYTF. CDR3 DNA (partial): TGTGCCAGCAGTGAAGACCCTGGGGCAGATACC.

A remark on this clone: The CDR3 extends 3 residues past the end of the read, so its final part is completed from the germline J gene. The chain employs TRBV20-1 and TRBJ1-2; 8 nucleotides match TRBD1. This CDR3 spans 13 amino acids. Germline loops: CDR1 DFQATT, CDR2 SNEGSKA (reference sequence). V lost 5 bases to trimming and J lost 0 bases; unmatched junction nucleotides: 2. The covered CDR3 bases are TGCAGTGCTGGACAGGGACCTAACTATGGC. This translates into CSAGQGPNYG. The entire CDR3 is CSAGQGPNYGYTF.

Details on this clone: The read terminates 3 residues ahead of where the CDR3 ends, so the germline J gene completes it. V usage is TRBV19 and J usage is TRBJ2-7; 8 bases match TRBD1. The length of the CDR3 is 14 residues. Per germline, CDR1 LNHDA and CDR2 SQIVND (reference sequence). Unmatched junction bases numbered 6, after V lost 6 bases and J lost 2 bases. CDR3 DNA, as far as it was read: TGTGCCAGTAGGAGACAGGGGTCGGCCTACGAG. Its protein is CASRRQGSAYE. The CDR3 in full is CASRRQGSAYEQYF.

On this clone itself: The read ends 3 residues early relative to the CDR3; the germline J gene fills the gap. This rearrangement joins TRBV6-1 to TRBJ2-1, with 9 bases matching TRBD2. The length of the CDR3 is 17 residues. Trimming took 1 base from V and 0 from J; bases not matched to a gene: 4. The germline gives CDR1 MNHNS, CDR2 SASEGT. The part of the CDR3 DNA that was read is TGTGCCAGCAGTGAAGGGCGCGGGGGGGGCTCCTACAATGAG. Its protein product is CASSEGRGGGSYNE. The whole CDR3 is CASSEGRGGGSYNEQFF.

As to this clone: The CDR3 goes on 3 residues after the read ends, and that part is filled in from the germline J gene. This chain joins TRBV20-1 and TRBJ1-2, with TRBD1 identical over 9 bases. This CDR3 has 17 amino acids. The germline V gene has CDR1 DFQATT and CDR2 SNEGSKA (reference sequence). The part of the CDR3 DNA that was read is TGCAGTGCTAAAATCCTCAAATCACAGGGGGCGAGTTGGGGC. Its translation is CSAKILKSQGASWG. The whole CDR3 protein is CSAKILKSQGASWGYTF.

About this clone: The read finishes 3 residues shy of the CDR3 end, and the germline J gene is used to complete it. J is TRBJ2-3 and V is TRBV11-2; D perhaps matches TRBD2 (5 bases). Germline V gene data show CDR1 as SGHAT and CDR2 as FQNNGV. The CDR3 runs 13 residues. V lost 0 bases and J lost 6, with 7 bases in between. The part of the CDR3 DNA that was read is TGTGCCAGCAGCTTAGATCGGGGTGATACG. Its protein is CASSLDRGDT. The whole CDR3 is CASSLDRGDTQYF.

CDR3 sequence reads: CASSLTGYEQYF. The part of the CDR3 DNA that was read is TGCGCCAGCAGCTTGACGGGCTACGAG. The gene calls are TRBV5-1 and TRBJ2-7; no clear D. The read ends 3 residues shy of where the CDR3 ends; the end is completed using the germline J gene. The CDR3 length is 12 residues. Trimming pared 1 base from V and 3 bases from J, leaving 5 bases between. From germline, CDR1 is SGHRS and CDR2 YFSETQ.

In the case of this clone: Read data end 3 residues before the CDR3 end; the end is taken from the germline J gene. The chain combines TRBV5-1 with TRBJ1-1; no definite D call. Germline CDR1 reads SGHRS; CDR2 reads YFSETQ. V gave up 2 bases and J gave up 2 bases, with 7 bases separating them. CDR3 length: 13 residues. CDR3 loop: CASSFRQNTEAFF. The CDR3 DNA, read in part, is TGCGCCAGCAGCTTCCGACAAAACACTGAA.

Details on this clone: The read is 3 residues too short to cover the CDR3 end, so that end is filled in from the germline J gene. V and J are TRBV20-1 and TRBJ2-3; D possibly corresponds to TRBD2 (6 bases). V was pared by 6 bases and J by 0 bases, with 13 bases between. The germline gives CDR1 DFQATT, CDR2 SNEGSKA (reference sequence). This CDR3 region has 14 residues. CDR3 DNA (partial): TGCAGTGCGCAAAGCGGGCCCAGCACAGATACG. It encodes CSAQSGPSTDT. The full-length CDR3 reads as CSAQSGPSTDTQYF.

In the case of this clone: Coverage ceases 3 residues before the CDR3 finishes, and the germline J gene fills in the end. V and J are TRBV6-1 and TRBJ2-4; TRBD1 matches 8 bases. Germline lookup yields CDR1 MNHNS and CDR2 SASEGT. CDR3 length: 15 residues. Incomplete CDR3 DNA: TGTGCCAGCAGTGACAGGGACAGGCCTAACTATGGT. It specifies CASSDRDRPNYG. The complete CDR3 sequence is CASSDRDRPNYGQYF.

For this clone: The read is 3 residues too short to cover the CDR3 end, so that end is filled in from the germline J gene. The chain couples TRBV4-2 to TRBJ1-2; no definite D call. The CDR3 is made up of 12 amino acids. CDR1 is LGHNA and CDR2 is YNFKEQ in the germline V gene. CDR3 DNA (partial): TGTGCCAGCAGCCAAGATAGTGAAGGC. Its translation: CASSQDSEG. The CDR3 as a whole reads CASSQDSEGYTF.

Note on this clone: The read halts 3 residues ahead of the CDR3 end, with the missing end drawn from the germline J gene. The V and J genes are TRBV20-1 and TRBJ1-5; D is ambiguous. This CDR3 has 14 residues. Germline V gene lookup returns CDR1 DFQATT and CDR2 SNEGSKA (reference sequence). V lost 4 bases, J lost 1 base, and 11 bases lay in between. Incomplete CDR3 DNA: TGCAGTGCTAACGATAACTGGAGCAATCAGCCC. It specifies CSANDNWSNQP. The complete CDR3 protein is CSANDNWSNQPQHF.

To note about this clone: The read finishes 3 residues shy of the CDR3 end, and the germline J gene is used to complete it. The chain has TRBV2 and TRBJ1-2, with a tentative D call TRBD1 (6 bases). CDR1 and CDR2 (germline): SNHLY, FYNNEI. V was pared by 0 bases and J by 7 bases, with 12 bases between. The CDR3 is made up of 14 amino acids. The part of the CDR3 DNA that was read is TGTGCCAGCAGTGAAGCGCTTGAGGGGGTTGGC. Translated, it gives CASSEALEGVG. In full, the CDR3 is CASSEALEGVGYTF.

The CDR3 bases that were read are TGTGCTAGTGGTTTGACAGGGATTGAGACAGATACG. This sequence encodes CASGLTGIETDT. From start to end, the CDR3 is CASGLTGIETDTQYF. The rearrangement links TRBV12-5 to TRBJ2-3, with a possible D match to TRBD1 (6 bases). The CDR3 is cut off 3 residues early in the read; its end comes from the germline J gene. The CDR3 contains 15 residues. Per germline, CDR1 LGHNT and CDR2 FRNRAP. Trimming stripped 2 bases from V and 3 bases from J, with 12 bases between.

A remark on this clone: Read sequence stops 3 residues before the CDR3 end, and the germline J gene provides the missing end. The gene calls are TRBV20-1 and TRBJ2-2; the D is unclear. The CDR3 spans 11 residues. The V end lost 4 bases, the J end lost 7 bases, and 7 bases lay between the germline ends. CDR1 and CDR2 from the germline V gene are DFQATT and SNEGSKA (reference sequence). The DNA read from the CDR3 is TGCAGTGCTAAGGGTAACGGGGAG. It specifies CSAKGNGE. The CDR3 reads in full as CSAKGNGELFF.

This CDR3 is CASSPHGTADDYTF. The sequenced CDR3 bases are TGTGCCAGCTCACCACATGGGACAGCGGATGAC. The chain joins TRBV18 to TRBJ1-2, with 7 bases lining up with TRBD1. The CDR3 end is not reached by the read, which stops 3 residues before it; the germline J gene fills it in. The CDR3 has 14 residues. Germline lookup yields CDR1 KGHSH and CDR2 LQKENI.

For this clone: The read ends 3 residues early relative to the CDR3; the germline J gene fills the gap. The chain couples TRBV5-1 to TRBJ1-1; TRBD1 is a possible D gene (6 bases). Germline loops: CDR1 SGHRS, CDR2 YFSETQ. The CDR3 sequence is 13 residues long. The sequenced part of the CDR3 DNA is TGCGCCAGCAGCTTGGCAGGGGATCCCTTG. Translating gives CASSLAGDPL. The complete CDR3 sequence is CASSLAGDPLAFF.

Judged by frequency, this clone is medium-sized. Read sequence stops 3 residues before the CDR3 end, and the germline J gene provides the missing end. The chain links TRBV19 to TRBJ2-3; TRBD1 aligns across 11 bases. The germline gives CDR1 LNHDA, CDR2 SQIVND (reference sequence). V lost 6 bases, J lost 6 bases, and 11 bases stayed unmatched. CDR3 length: 16 residues. CDR3 residues: CASRSPGQGVGDTQYF. CDR3 DNA (partial): TGTGCCAGTAGATCACCGGGACAGGGGGTAGGGGATACG.

Comment on this clone: The CDR3 end falls 3 residues outside the read, so it is completed with the germline J gene. The rearrangement joins TRBV2 to TRBJ2-1; maybe TRBD2 (5 bases). V was trimmed by 4 bases and J by 8 bases, leaving 12 bases between them. The CDR3 extends over 13 amino acids. Germline CDR1 and CDR2: SNHLY and FYNNEI. CDR3: CASSGEGSHEQFF. CDR3 DNA, as far as it was read: TGTGCCAGCAGTGGAGAGGGTTCACATGAG.

A word on this clone: The read terminates 3 residues before the CDR3 end, so the remaining end is supplied by the germline J gene. The genes are TRBV6-1 and TRBJ1-5, with D possibly being TRBD1 (5 bases). V was trimmed by 3 bases and J by 2 bases, leaving 8 bases between them. Germline CDR1 reads MNHNS; CDR2 reads SASEGT. The CDR3 covers 14 residues. The sequenced CDR3 bases are TGTGCCAGCAGTGATTGGGGGGGCAATCAGCCC. Translation gives CASSDWGGNQP. The complete CDR3 reads CASSDWGGNQPQHF.

Worth noting for this clone: The read ends 3 residues shy of where the CDR3 ends; the end is completed using the germline J gene. The V and J genes are TRBV30 and TRBJ2-7, with 7 bases lining up with TRBD2. Germline CDR1 GTSNPN, CDR2 SVGIG (reference sequence). The CDR3 is 12 residues long. V dropped 5 bases and J dropped 0; count of bases not matched to a gene: 1. The CDR3 DNA, read in part, is TGTGCCTGGGGGGGGGTCTCCTACGAG. Translated: CAWGGVSYE. The full CDR3 reads CAWGGVSYEQYF.